What follows describes a single TCR beta chain. This sample is drawn from a study of CXCR3-negative and CXCR3-positive naive CD8 T cells. Turning to the study itself: Roughly 1.5 +/- 0.3 million TRB reads came from each library, giving 110 million to 150 million in total.

This CDR3 is 15 amino acids long. Germline CDR1 KGHDR, CDR2 SFDVKD. Via 5' RACE with UMI labels, TRB cDNA libraries were prepared. TCRdb re-called the 5' RACE reads and catalogs CDR3 proteins one per entry, DNA excluded. The sample totals tens of thousands of distinct CDR3 sequences. The material sequenced was naive CXCR3- CD8+ T cells from blood. The subset: CD45RO-CCR7+CD27+CD95- naive CD8+ T cells lacking CXCR3 (TNR3-). The sequence was obtained from a human donor in good health. Some clones in this sample may be carry-over from other donors' samples. The chain links TRBV24-1 to TRBJ2-1; TCRdb selects TRBD2, and the lack of DNA leaves this call unchecked. The CDR3 here is CATIIAGASGDEQFF.